In this sample, the clone carrying this TCR beta chain turned up once. As yet, its antigen is unknown. The trim removed 3 bases at V and 4 bases at J, leaving 4 bases unmatched. There are 13 residues in the CDR3. Germline V CDR1 and CDR2: SGDLS, YYNGEE. This entry is derived from a study of PD-1 blockade in classical Hodgkin lymphoma. As for the study in general: A 3 mg/kg intravenous dose of nivolumab was received by patients every 2 weeks. Study findings and constraints: The CD4+ diversity rise by C4D1 was clearest in complete responders. Baseline TCR diversity was reportedly lower in newly diagnosed patients than in healthy donors. It was reported as lower still in relapsed/refractory patients.

No patient escaped relapse after autologous stem cell transplantation, and brentuximab vedotin exposure varied. The method was immunoSEQ multiplex PCR; TCRdb's version includes in-frame clones alone and lacks a portion of them. The sample lists 55,000 to 65,000 clones, 85% to 90% occurring once. The source of this sequence is a human donor with classical Hodgkin lymphoma. This sequence joins TRBV9 and TRBJ2-7; 7 nucleotides line up with TRBD1. This material consisted of peripheral blood mononuclear cells (PBMCs), taken at baseline. CDR3 residues: CASSGPRGYEQYF. The CDR3, as DNA: TGTGCCAGCAGCGGTCCCAGGGGGTACGAGCAGTACTTC.